These T cell receptor beta chains were read from a single sample in a study of blood T cell repertoires in COVID-19. Clones were read by immunoSEQ multiplex PCR, and TCRdb kept only the in-frame ones, dropping some. The sample has approximately 200,000 clones, 70% to 90% seen once; the top ten hold 2.9%. Material: peripheral blood. The receptors come from a man between 50 and 59 years old who had recovered from COVID-19. Each CDR3 is given with its conserved first and last residue. A D gene is named only where the DNA matches it firmly. The listing skips clone size in some rows; elsewhere it reads once, few, many or a size class.

>TRBJ2-1|TRBD1|TRBV7-8|once
TGTGCCAGCAGCCTAGGACAGGTTGTCTACAATGAGCAGTTCTTC
CASSLGQVVYNEQFF
>TRBJ1-1|.|TRBV29-1|.
TGCAGCGTTGGCTCCGGGACAACGATGTGGACTGAAGCTTTCTTT
CSVGSGTTMWTEAFF
>TRBJ2-2|.|TRBV28|.
TGTGCCAGCAGTTTATACATAACGAACACCGGGGAGCTGTTTTTT
CASSLYITNTGELFF
>TRBJ2-1|TRBD2|TRBV5-1|once
TGCGCCAGCAGCTTCAATAGCGGGAGGTCGAATGAGCAGTTCTTC
CASSFNSGRSNEQFF
>TRBJ2-3|TRBD2|TRBV10-3|.
TGTGCCATCAGAGACGATAGCGGGAGTGGGACAGATACGCAGTATTTT
CAIRDDSGSGTDTQYF
>TRBJ1-2|.|TRBV28|.
TGTGCCAGCAGAATGACAGCTAACTATGGCTACACCTTC
CASRMTANYGYTF
>TRBJ2-5|.|TRBV27|.
TGTGCCAGCAGTCCCTCCAGGGGCGTGGTGGAGACCCAGTACTTC
CASSPSRGVVETQYF
>TRBJ2-1|TRBD2|TRBV11-2|.
TGTGCCAGCAGTTTTGCCGGGACTAGCGGGGGCAATGAGCAGTTCTTC
CASSFAGTSGGNEQFF
>TRBJ2-7|.|TRBV7-9|.
TGTGCCAGCAGCTTAGTCGGTTCGGGACACCAATCCTACGAGCAGTACTTC
CASSLVGSGHQSYEQYF
>TRBJ2-5|.|TRBV24-1|.
TGTGCCACCAGTGGGCCGACTCCAAACCAAGAGACCCAGTACTTC
CATSGPTPNQETQYF
>TRBJ1-1|.|TRBV15|.
TGTGCCACCAGCAGAGATCCCGGCAGGGCCAACACTGAAGCTTTCTTT
CATSRDPGRANTEAFF
>TRBJ1-6|TRBD1|TRBV6-5|.
TGTGCCAGCAGTAGGGGACAGAATAATTCACCCCTCCACTTT
CASSRGQNNSPLHF
>TRBJ2-4|TRBD2|TRBV5-1|.
TGCGCCAGCAGCACAACTAGCGGGGTAGCCAAAAACATTCAGTACTTC
CASSTTSGVAKNIQYF
>TRBJ2-2|.|TRBV18|.
TGTGCCAGCTCACCCCCAAACAGGCTCGGGGAGCTGTTTTTT
CASSPPNRLGELFF
>TRBJ2-7|TRBD1|TRBV6-5|.
TGTGCCAGCAGTAGAGTAGGGACAGCAGACTACGAGCAGTACTTC
CASSRVGTADYEQYF
>TRBJ1-6|.|TRBV23-1|.
TGCGCCAGCAGTCAAAGGCAGGGGCCCTACCTAAATAATTCACCCCTCCACTTT
CASSQRQGPYLNNSPLHF
>TRBJ2-7|TRBD1|TRBV19|.
TGTGCCAGTAGGTCCGTGGACAGGGGATACGAGCAGTACTTC
CASRSVDRGYEQYF
>TRBJ2-1|TRBD2|TRBV6-6|once
TGTGCCAGCAGTTACGGAGCGGGAGAGCTAAATGAGCAGTTCTTC
CASSYGAGELNEQFF
>TRBJ1-1|.|TRBV19|few
TGTGCCAGTAGTACCAGGATCCCAACTGAAGCTTTCTTT
CASSTRIPTEAFF
>TRBJ1-1|TRBD1|TRBV5-1|.
TGCGCCAGCAGCTTGGGGTCGGCCAGGGGGAAGACTGAAGCTTTCTTT
CASSLGSARGKTEAFF
>TRBJ2-2|TRBD1|TRBV5-1|.
TGCGCCAGCAGCTTGGAACCAGGACAGGGGGCTTATATCTCCGGGGAGCTGTTTTTT
CASSLEPGQGAYISGELFF
>TRBJ1-1|TRBD1|TRBV5-1|few
TGCGCCAGCAGCTCAGGGGGCGCAAACACTGAAGCTTTCTTT
CASSSGGANTEAFF
>TRBJ1-5|TRBD1|TRBV28|.
TGTGCCAGCAGTTTATCGGACAGGGCCCATCAGCCCCAGCATTTT
CASSLSDRAHQPQHF
>TRBJ2-7|.|TRBV5-1|.
TGCGCCAGCACTGGGCAGCCGAGCTCCTACGAGCAGTACTTC
CASTGQPSSYEQYF
>TRBJ2-5|TRBD2|TRBV14|many
TGTGCCAGCAGCCAAGCGGGAGGGGAGACCCAGTACTTC
CASSQAGGETQYF
>TRBJ2-7|.|TRBV28|.
TGTGCCAGCAGTTTATTTGGGGCCCTCTCCTACGAGCAGTACTTC
CASSLFGALSYEQYF
>TRBJ2-1|TRBD2|TRBV28|.
TGTGCCAGCAGTGGTGCGGGGGGGGCCTACAATGAGCAGTTCTTC
CASSGAGGAYNEQFF
>TRBJ2-7|.|TRBV20-1|.
TGCAGTGCTCCTACAGTGTACGAGCAGTACTTC
CSAPTVYEQYF
>TRBJ1-5|.|TRBV20-1|once
TGCAGTGCTAGTTACCCCAGAGGGTATCAGCCCCAGCATTTT
CSASYPRGYQPQHF
>TRBJ2-1|TRBD2|TRBV24-1|few
TGTGCCACCAGTGAACGGACTAGCGGACTTTACAATGAGCAGTTCTTC
CATSERTSGLYNEQFF
>TRBJ1-6|TRBD1|TRBV7-9|.
TGTGCCAGCAGCTTACAACAGACAGGGGGTTCACCCCTCCACTTT
CASSLQQTGGSPLHF
>TRBJ1-4|.|TRBV7-8|.
TGTGCCAGCAGCGGTGACAGGCCTGCTCTTAGAGCAACTAATGAAAAACTGTTTTTT
CASSGDRPALRATNEKLFF
>TRBJ1-3|.|TRBV27|.
TGTGCCAGCAGTTTCGGAGGGGCTGGAAACACCATATATTTT
CASSFGGAGNTIYF
>TRBJ2-7|.|TRBV28|once
TGTGCCAGCAGTTTTTCCGGCTACGAGCAGTACTTC
CASSFSGYEQYF
>TRBJ1-3|.|TRBV10-2|.
TGCGCCAGCAGTGGGGGAAGGAGGAGCTCTGGAAACACCATATATTTT
CASSGGRRSSGNTIYF
>TRBJ1-1|.|TRBV6-6|.
TGTGCCAGCAGTTATCAGGCAGGGTCGAACACTGAAGCTTTCTTT
CASSYQAGSNTEAFF
>TRBJ2-1|.|TRBV10-2|once
TGCGCCAGCAGTCTGGGGAGGTACAATGAGCAGTTCTTC
CASSLGRYNEQFF
>TRBJ2-2|TRBD1|TRBV18|.
TGTGCCAGCTCACCATGGCAGGACAGGGGGCTTACCGGGGAGCTGTTTTTT
CASSPWQDRGLTGELFF
>TRBJ1-2|TRBD1|TRBV6-5|.
TGTGCCAGCAGTTTTTACCATCCCCAGGGGGCCGGGGGCTACACCTTC
CASSFYHPQGAGGYTF
>TRBJ2-7|.|TRBV5-1|.
TGCGCCAGCAGCTGGGACATAGGTACCGAGCAGTACTTC
CASSWDIGTEQYF
>TRBJ2-5|TRBD2|TRBV18|.
TGTGCCAGCTCCCTATTAGCGGGGACGCAAGAGACCCAGTACTTC
CASSLLAGTQETQYF
>TRBJ2-7|.|TRBV7-8|few
TGTGCCAGCAGCTTAGGGGGCTTAAGCTCTCCGGCCTACGAGCAGTACTTC
CASSLGGLSSPAYEQYF
>TRBJ1-5|TRBD1|TRBV6-5|.
TGTGCCAGCATCAAGACAGGGGGCAATCAGCCCCAGCATTTT
CASIKTGGNQPQHF
>TRBJ2-1|TRBD2|TRBV24-1|.
TGTGCCACCAGTGCCCTAGCGGGAGGGCTCACTGAGCAGTTCTTC
CATSALAGGLTEQFF
>TRBJ2-1|.|TRBV7-8|.
TGTGCCAGCAGCCCCCGCAATGAGCAGTTCTTC
CASSPRNEQFF
>TRBJ1-2|TRBD1|TRBV18|.
TGTGCCAGCTCACCCCGACAGGGAGAGTATGGCTACACCTTC
CASSPRQGEYGYTF
>TRBJ1-2|.|TRBV19|.
TGTGCCAGTAGAAGTCCCGACAGTTACTATGGCTACACCTTC
CASRSPDSYYGYTF
>TRBJ2-2|TRBD2|TRBV7-9|.
TGTGCCAGCCGGCGGGGGGACACCGGGGAGCTGTTTTTT
CASRRGDTGELFF
>TRBJ1-1|.|TRBV18|few
TGTGCCAGCTCCCCGGGAAACATGAACACTGAAGCTTTCTTT
CASSPGNMNTEAFF
>TRBJ2-3|TRBD1|TRBV30|.
TGTGCCTGGCTCAATCAGGGGGAGTATTGGACAGATACGCAGTATTTT
CAWLNQGEYWTDTQYF
>TRBJ2-5|TRBD2|TRBV7-2|.
TGTGCCAGCAGCTCGGGACTAGCGGGGGAGACCCAGTACTTC
CASSSGLAGETQYF